This TCR beta chain was sequenced in a study of human T cells and chemical hapten exposure. Across the whole study: Diphenylcyclopropenone was applied weekly to patients' scalps across the approximately 25-week study. DPC (0.01%) was patch tested on the upper back and read at 6 days. Study results and limitations: PT1 expanded TCR counts correlated positively with patch test score.

As to this clonotype: Its antigen remains unknown.

TCRdb passed the RACE reads through MiXCR, listing each CDR3 protein once. This sample yields tens of thousands of distinct CDR3 sequences, of which 10% to 11% are seen a single time; roughly 3.7% belongs to the top ten. Time point reported: patch test 3, about 24 weeks after DPC sensitization. Documented treatment: therapeutic diphenylcyclopropenone sensitization with weekly scalp DPC. Germline CDR1 SGHTA, CDR2 FQGNSA. This CDR3 has 12 amino acids. Trimming cost V 5 bases and J 6 bases, with 10 bases left between them. The TCR originated in a woman aged 45-65 years with alopecia areata. Some clones in this sample may be carry-over from other donors' samples. Sequencing used whole blood, obtained in connection with sensitization to the hapten diphenylcyclopropenone (DPC). This chain uses TRBV7-2 with TRBJ2-5; D unresolved. The CDR3 sequence: CASSPPRQTQYF. The CDR3 DNA reads TGTGCCAGCAGCCCCCCCCGGCAGACCCAGTACTTC.